A selection of T cell receptor beta chains follows, all from one sample in a study of T cell clones after liver transplantation. Data came from immunoSEQ multiplex PCR; TCRdb stores just in-frame clones and leaves some out. The repertoire holds roughly 15,000 clones, with approximately 82% as singletons. This specimen was CD8+ T cells from blood, taken 45 to 50 months after liver transplant. These TCRs come from a human patient who received a liver transplant. The T cells may partly be graft donor cells. CDR3s include the opening cysteine and the closing phenylalanine or tryptophan. The order of the fields is D gene, J gene, clone size, V gene, CDR3 protein, CDR3 DNA. D genes are given only for firm matches. Not every row has a clone size; where given, it reads once, few, many or a size class.

D gene: NA; J gene: TRBJ2-2; clone size: NA; V gene: TRBV11-2; CDR3 protein: CASSLDLASLSTGELFF; CDR3 DNA: TGTGCCAGCAGCTTAGATCTGGCCAGTCTAAGCACCGGGGAGCTGTTTTTT
D gene: NA; J gene: TRBJ1-3; clone size: NA; V gene: TRBV9; CDR3 protein: CASSVAAGVGDTIYF; CDR3 DNA: TGTGCCAGCAGCGTAGCGGCAGGGGTAGGGGACACCATATATTTT
D gene: NA; J gene: TRBJ1-3; clone size: once; V gene: TRBV28; CDR3 protein: CAGGPGFSGNTIYF; CDR3 DNA: TGTGCGGGAGGGCCGGGTTTCTCTGGAAACACCATATATTTT
D gene: NA; J gene: TRBJ2-5; clone size: once; V gene: TRBV12-5; CDR3 protein: CASATQGGRETQYF; CDR3 DNA: TGTGCTAGTGCCACCCAGGGGGGTCGAGAGACCCAGTACTTC
D gene: NA; J gene: TRBJ1-1; clone size: NA; V gene: TRBV5-6; CDR3 protein: CASSLWTGNTEAFF; CDR3 DNA: TGTGCCAGCAGCTTATGGACGGGGAACACTGAAGCTTTCTTT
D gene: NA; J gene: TRBJ2-7; clone size: NA; V gene: TRBV7-6; CDR3 protein: CASSLAPGWHEQYF; CDR3 DNA: TGTGCCAGCAGCTTAGCACCAGGGTGGCACGAGCAGTACTTC
D gene: NA; J gene: TRBJ1-4; clone size: NA; V gene: TRBV7-9; CDR3 protein: CASSPWTATNEKLFF; CDR3 DNA: TGTGCCAGCAGCCCATGGACAGCAACTAATGAAAAACTGTTTTTT
D gene: NA; J gene: TRBJ2-7; clone size: NA; V gene: TRBV9; CDR3 protein: CASSGDLSYEQYF; CDR3 DNA: TGTGCCAGCAGCGGAGACCTCTCCTACGAGCAGTACTTC
D gene: TRBD2; J gene: TRBJ2-1; clone size: NA; V gene: TRBV5-1; CDR3 protein: CASSAGLVRLAENEQFF; CDR3 DNA: TGCGCCAGCAGCGCTGGCCTAGTGAGACTAGCGGAAAATGAGCAGTTCTTC
D gene: TRBD2; J gene: TRBJ2-3; clone size: NA; V gene: TRBV9; CDR3 protein: CASSVDLAGVADTQYF; CDR3 DNA: TGTGCCAGCAGCGTAGACCTAGCGGGAGTCGCAGATACGCAGTATTTT
D gene: TRBD2; J gene: TRBJ2-1; clone size: NA; V gene: TRBV6-4; CDR3 protein: CASSGQGEGLAGSYNEQFF; CDR3 DNA: TGTGCCAGCAGTGGACAGGGAGAGGGACTAGCGGGTTCCTACAATGAGCAGTTCTTC
D gene: NA; J gene: TRBJ1-1; clone size: NA; V gene: TRBV27; CDR3 protein: CASSLSLTGNTEAFF; CDR3 DNA: TGTGCCAGCAGTTTATCGCTGACAGGGAACACTGAAGCTTTCTTT
D gene: NA; J gene: TRBJ2-3; clone size: NA; V gene: TRBV4-2; CDR3 protein: CASSLDTDTQYF; CDR3 DNA: TGTGCCAGCAGCCTCGACACAGATACGCAGTATTTT
D gene: NA; J gene: TRBJ2-7; clone size: NA; V gene: TRBV5-8; CDR3 protein: CASSLGGSLHEQYF; CDR3 DNA: TGTGCCAGCAGCTTGGGGGGGTCTCTCCACGAGCAGTACTTC
D gene: NA; J gene: TRBJ1-2; clone size: NA; V gene: TRBV5-6; CDR3 protein: CASSFLLAGEEYTF; CDR3 DNA: TGTGCCAGCAGCTTTCTTCTCGCAGGGGAGGAATACACCTTC